This T cell receptor (beta chain) was captured in a study of response to subunit inactivated influenza vaccine. Notes on the study in general: Each seasonal flu vaccination may recruit only limited new T cells, authors suggested.

CDR1 KGHSH and CDR2 LQKENI come from the germline V gene. The CDR3 runs 16 residues. Trimming took 4 bases from V and 4 from J, leaving 17 bases between them. From the RT-PCR reads, TCRdb called clonotypes with MiXCR, one entry per CDR3 protein. The sample holds almost 600,000 distinct CDR3 sequences, around 13% seen once. This clonotype appeared a few times. Its specificity is not known. This receptor was obtained from a man over 45 who received an inactivated influenza vaccine. The sequences come from PBMCs from blood, collected roughly 13 days after vaccination. The chain links TRBV18 to TRBJ2-1; maybe TRBD2 (6 bases). CDR3 residues: CASSQTGGVRYNEQFF. Written as DNA, the CDR3 is TGTGCCAGCTCACAAACCGGGGGTGTTCGGTACAATGAGCAGTTCTTC. The full variable domain, with the rest looked up from reference TRBV18 and TRBJ2-1, is NAGVMQNPRHLVRRRGQEARLRCSPMKGHSHVYWYRQLPEEGLKFMVYLQKENIIDESGMPKERFSAEFPKEGPSILRIQQVVRGDSAAYFCASSQTGGVRYNEQFFGPGTRLTVL.